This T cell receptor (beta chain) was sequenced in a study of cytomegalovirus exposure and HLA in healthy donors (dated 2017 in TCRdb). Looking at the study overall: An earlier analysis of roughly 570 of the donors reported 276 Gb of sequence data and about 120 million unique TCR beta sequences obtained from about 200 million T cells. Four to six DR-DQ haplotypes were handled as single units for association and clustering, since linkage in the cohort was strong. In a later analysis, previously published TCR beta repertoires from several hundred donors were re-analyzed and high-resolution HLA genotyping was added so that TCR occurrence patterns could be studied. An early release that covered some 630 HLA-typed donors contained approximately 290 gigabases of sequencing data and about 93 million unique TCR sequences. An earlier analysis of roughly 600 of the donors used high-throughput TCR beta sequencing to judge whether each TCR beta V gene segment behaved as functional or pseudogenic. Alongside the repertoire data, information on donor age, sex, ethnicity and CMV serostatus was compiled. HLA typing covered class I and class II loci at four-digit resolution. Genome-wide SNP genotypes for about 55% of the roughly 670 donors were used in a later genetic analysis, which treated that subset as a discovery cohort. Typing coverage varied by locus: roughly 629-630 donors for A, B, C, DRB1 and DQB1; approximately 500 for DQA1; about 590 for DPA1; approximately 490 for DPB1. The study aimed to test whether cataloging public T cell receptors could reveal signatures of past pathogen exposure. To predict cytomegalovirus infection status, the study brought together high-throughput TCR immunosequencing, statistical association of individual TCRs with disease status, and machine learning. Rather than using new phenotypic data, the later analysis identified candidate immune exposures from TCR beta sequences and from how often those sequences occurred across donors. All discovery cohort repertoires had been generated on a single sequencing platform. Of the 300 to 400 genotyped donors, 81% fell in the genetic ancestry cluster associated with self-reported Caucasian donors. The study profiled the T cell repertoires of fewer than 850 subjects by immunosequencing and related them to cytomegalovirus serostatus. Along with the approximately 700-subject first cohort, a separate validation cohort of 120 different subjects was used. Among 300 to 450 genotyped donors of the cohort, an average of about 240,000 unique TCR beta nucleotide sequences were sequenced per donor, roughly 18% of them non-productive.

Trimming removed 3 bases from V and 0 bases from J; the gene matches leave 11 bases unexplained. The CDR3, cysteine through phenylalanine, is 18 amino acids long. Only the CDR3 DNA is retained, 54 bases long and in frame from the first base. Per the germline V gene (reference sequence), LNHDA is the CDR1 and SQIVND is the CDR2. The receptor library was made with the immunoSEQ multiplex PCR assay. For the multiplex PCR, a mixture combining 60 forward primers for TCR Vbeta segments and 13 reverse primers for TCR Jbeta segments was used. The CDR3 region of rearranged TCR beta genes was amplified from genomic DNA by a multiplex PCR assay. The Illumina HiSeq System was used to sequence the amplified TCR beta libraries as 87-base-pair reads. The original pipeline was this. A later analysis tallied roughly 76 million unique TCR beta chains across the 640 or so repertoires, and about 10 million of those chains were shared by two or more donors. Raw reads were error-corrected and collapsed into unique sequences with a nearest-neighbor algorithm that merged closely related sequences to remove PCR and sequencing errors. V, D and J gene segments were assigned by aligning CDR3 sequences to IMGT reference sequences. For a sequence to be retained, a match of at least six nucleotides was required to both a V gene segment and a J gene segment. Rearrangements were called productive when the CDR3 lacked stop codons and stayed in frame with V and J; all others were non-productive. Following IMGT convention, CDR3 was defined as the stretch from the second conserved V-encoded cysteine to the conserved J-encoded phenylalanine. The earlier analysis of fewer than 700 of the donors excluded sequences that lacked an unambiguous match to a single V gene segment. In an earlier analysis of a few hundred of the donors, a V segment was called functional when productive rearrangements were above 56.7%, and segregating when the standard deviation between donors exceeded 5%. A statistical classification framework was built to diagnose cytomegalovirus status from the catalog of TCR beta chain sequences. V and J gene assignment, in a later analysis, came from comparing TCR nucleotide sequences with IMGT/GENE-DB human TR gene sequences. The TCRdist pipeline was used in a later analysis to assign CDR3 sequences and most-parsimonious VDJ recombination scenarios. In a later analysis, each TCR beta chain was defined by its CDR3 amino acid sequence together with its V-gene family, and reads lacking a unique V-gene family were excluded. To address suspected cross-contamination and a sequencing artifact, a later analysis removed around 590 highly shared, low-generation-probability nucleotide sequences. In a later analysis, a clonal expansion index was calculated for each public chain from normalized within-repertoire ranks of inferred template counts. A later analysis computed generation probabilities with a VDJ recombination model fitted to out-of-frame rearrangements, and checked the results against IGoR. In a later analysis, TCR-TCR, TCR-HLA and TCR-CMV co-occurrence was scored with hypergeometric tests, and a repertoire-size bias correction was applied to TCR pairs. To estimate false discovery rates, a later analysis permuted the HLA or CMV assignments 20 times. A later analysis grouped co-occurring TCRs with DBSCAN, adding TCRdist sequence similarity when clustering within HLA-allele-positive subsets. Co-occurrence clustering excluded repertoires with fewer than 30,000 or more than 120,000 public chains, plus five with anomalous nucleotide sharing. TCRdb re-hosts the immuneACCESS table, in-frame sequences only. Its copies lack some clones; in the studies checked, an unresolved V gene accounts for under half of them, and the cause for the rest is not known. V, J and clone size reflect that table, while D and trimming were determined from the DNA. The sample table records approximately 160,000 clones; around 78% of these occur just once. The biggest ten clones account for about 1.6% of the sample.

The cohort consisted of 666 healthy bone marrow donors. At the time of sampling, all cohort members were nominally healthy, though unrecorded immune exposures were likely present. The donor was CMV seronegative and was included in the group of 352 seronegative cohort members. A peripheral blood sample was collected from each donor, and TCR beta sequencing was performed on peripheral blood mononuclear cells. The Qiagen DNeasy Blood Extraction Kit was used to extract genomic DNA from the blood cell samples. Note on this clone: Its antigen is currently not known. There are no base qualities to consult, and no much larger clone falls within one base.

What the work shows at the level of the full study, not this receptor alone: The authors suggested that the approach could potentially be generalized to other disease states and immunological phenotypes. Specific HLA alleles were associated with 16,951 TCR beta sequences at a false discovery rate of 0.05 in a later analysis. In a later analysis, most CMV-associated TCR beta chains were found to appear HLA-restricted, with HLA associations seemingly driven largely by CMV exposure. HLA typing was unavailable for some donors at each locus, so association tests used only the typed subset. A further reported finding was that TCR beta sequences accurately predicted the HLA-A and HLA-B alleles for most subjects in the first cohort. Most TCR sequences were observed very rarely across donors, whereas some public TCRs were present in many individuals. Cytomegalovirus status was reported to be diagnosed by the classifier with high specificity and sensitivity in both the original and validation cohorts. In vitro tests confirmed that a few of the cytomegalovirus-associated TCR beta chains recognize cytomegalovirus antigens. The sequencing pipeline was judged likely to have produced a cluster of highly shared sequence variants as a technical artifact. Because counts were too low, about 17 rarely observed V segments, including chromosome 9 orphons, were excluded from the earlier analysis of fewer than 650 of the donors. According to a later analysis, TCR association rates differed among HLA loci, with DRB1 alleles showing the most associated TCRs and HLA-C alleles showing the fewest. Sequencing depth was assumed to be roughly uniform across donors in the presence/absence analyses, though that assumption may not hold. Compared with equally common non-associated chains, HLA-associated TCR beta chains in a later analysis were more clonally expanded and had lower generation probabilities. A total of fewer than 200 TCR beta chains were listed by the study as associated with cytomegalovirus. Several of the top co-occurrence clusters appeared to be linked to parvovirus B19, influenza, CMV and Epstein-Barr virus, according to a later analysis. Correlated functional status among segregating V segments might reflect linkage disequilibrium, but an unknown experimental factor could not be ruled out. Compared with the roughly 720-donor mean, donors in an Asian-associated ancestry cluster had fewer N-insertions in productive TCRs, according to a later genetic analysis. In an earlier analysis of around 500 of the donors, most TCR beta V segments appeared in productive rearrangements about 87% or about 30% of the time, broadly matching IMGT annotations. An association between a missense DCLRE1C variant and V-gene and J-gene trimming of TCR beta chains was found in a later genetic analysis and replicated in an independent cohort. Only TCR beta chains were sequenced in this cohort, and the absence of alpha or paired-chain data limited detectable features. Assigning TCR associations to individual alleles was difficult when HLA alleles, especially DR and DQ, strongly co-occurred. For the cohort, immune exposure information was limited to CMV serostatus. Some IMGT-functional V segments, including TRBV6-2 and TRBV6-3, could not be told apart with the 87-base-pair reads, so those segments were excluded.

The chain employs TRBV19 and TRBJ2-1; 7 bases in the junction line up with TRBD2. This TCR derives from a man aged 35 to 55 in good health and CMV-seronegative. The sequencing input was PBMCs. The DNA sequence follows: TGTGCCAGTAGTATCGACGATGCGGGAGAAAGCTCCTACAATGAGCAGTTCTTC. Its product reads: CASSIDDAGESSYNEQFF. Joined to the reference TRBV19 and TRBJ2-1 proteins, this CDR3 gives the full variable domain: DGGITQSPKYLFRKEGQNVTLSCEQNLNHDAMYWYRQDPGQGLRLIYYSQIVNDFQKGDIAEGYSVSREKKESFPLTVTSAQKNPTAFYLCASSIDDAGESSYNEQFFGPGTRLTVL.